The 26 T cell receptor beta chains reported below all come from one sample, sequenced in a study of naive CD8 T cells in extremely preterm neonates. The assay was immunoSEQ multiplex PCR, and TCRdb's table has in-frame clones only and misses some. Of around 6,000 clones listed, approximately 96% were seen once; the top ten hold more than 0.35%. The sample comprised naive CD8+ T cells from blood. Receptors originate from a human donor in good health.

The chain carries TRBV6-5 and TRBJ1-2, with D tentatively TRBD1 (5 bases). The CDR3 runs 15 residues. Germline V CDR1 and CDR2: MNHEY, SVGAGI. V dropped 0 bases and J dropped 2 bases, with 10 bases sitting between them. Here the CDR3 DNA reads TGTGCCAGCAGTTACTCGTCCGGGGGAAACTATGGCTACACCTTC. Protein: CASSYSSGGNYGYTF.

The rearrangement uses TRBV15 and TRBJ2-1; D gene uncertain. CDR3 length: 16 amino acids. From germline, CDR1 is LNHNV and CDR2 YYDKDF (reference sequence). Deletions cut 0 bases from V and 0 bases from J, with 9 bases between. In DNA form, the CDR3 reads TGTGCCACCAGCAGAGATCCTCCTAGCTCCTACAATGAGCAGTTCTTC. It is translated as CATSRDPPSSYNEQFF. Combining the CDR3 with reference TRBV15 and TRBJ2-1 gives the whole variable domain DAMVIQNPRYQVTQFGKPVTLSCSQTLNHNVMYWYQQKSSQAPKLLFHYYDKDFNNEADTPDNFQSRRPNTSFCFLDIRSPGLGDTAMYLCATSRDPPSSYNEQFFGPGTRLTVL.

This chain uses TRBV7-3 with TRBJ1-2; 10 bases are shared with TRBD1. The junction had 9 bases not matched to a gene; V was cut back by 5 bases and J by 9 bases. The CDR3 consists of 14 residues. Germline CDR1 reads SGHTA; CDR2 reads FQGTGA. This CDR3 is CASSPTGQGLRYTF. The CDR3 nucleotides are TGTGCCAGCAGCCCAACGGGACAGGGGTTACGCTACACCTTC.

This chain links TRBV4-2 with TRBJ1-2; D call uncertain. The V end was cut by 0 bases, the J end by 3 bases, with 8 bases between. Germline CDR1 reads LGHNA; CDR2 reads YNFKEQ. The CDR3 length is 14 residues. The CDR3 is CASSQDLSDYGYTF. The CDR3 bases are TGTGCCAGCAGCCAAGATTTGTCGGACTATGGCTACACCTTC.

The count of this clone is one. The J gene is TRBJ1-4, the V gene TRBV4-1, with D tentatively TRBD1 (6 bases). Germline CDR1 MGHRA, CDR2 YSYEKL. CDR3 length: 15 amino acids. V lost 4 bases to trimming and J lost 8 bases, with 17 bases between them. The CDR3 DNA follows: TGCGCCAGCAGCCCCCGGACAGAAAAACCCGAAAAACTGTTTTTT. It yields the protein CASSPRTEKPEKLFF.

This sequence joins TRBV7-3 and TRBJ2-3, with TRBD1 matching over 10 bases. The junction had 14 bases not matched to a gene; V was cut back by 6 bases and J by 5 bases. The CDR3 runs 17 residues. Germline CDR1 is SGHTA and CDR2 is FQGTGA. This CDR3 is CASRPRPRTGGEDTQYF. The CDR3 coding sequence is TGTGCCAGCAGGCCCAGGCCCCGGACAGGGGGGGAAGATACGCAGTATTTT.

A single count supports this clone. The chain combines TRBV6-6 with TRBJ1-5; tentative D call: TRBD1 (6 bases). There are 14 residues in the CDR3. V lost 5 bases and J 4 bases, leaving 12 bases between the germline ends. Germline V gene data show CDR1 as MNHNY and CDR2 as SVGAGI (reference sequence). In DNA, the CDR3 is TGTGCCAGCAGTAGACAGGAACCTAATCAGCCCCAGCATTTT. Amino acids: CASSRQEPNQPQHF.

The chain combines TRBV18 with TRBJ2-2; D is undetermined. The CDR3 totals 12 residues. Trimming cost V 3 bases and J 5 bases, with 4 bases left between them. The germline gives CDR1 KGHSH, CDR2 LQKENI. The CDR3: CASSPLTGELFF. CDR3 nucleotide sequence: TGTGCCAGCTCACCCCTAACCGGGGAGCTGTTTTTT.

CDR3 nucleotides: TGTGCCAGCAGCTTGGCCGGAGTAGCGATTAGCACAGATACGCAGTATTTT. Its protein is CASSLAGVAISTDTQYF. The V call is TRBV5-6, the J call TRBJ2-3; D may be TRBD2 (5 bases). The CDR3 loop spans 17 amino acids. The germline gives CDR1 SGHDT, CDR2 YYEEEE. Trimming left V 0 bases short and J 0 bases short, with 14 bases between.

V is TRBV5-1 and J is TRBJ2-5; the D is unclear. V was pared by 4 bases and J by 2 bases, with 12 bases between. This CDR3 region has 14 residues. Germline assignment: CDR1 SGHRS and CDR2 YFSETQ. The CDR3 DNA follows: TGCGCCAGCAGCCGCGTACCCTTACAAGAGACCCAGTACTTC. This encodes CASSRVPLQETQYF.

The genes are TRBV28 and TRBJ2-7; D is unresolved. The CDR3 runs to 13 residues. The ends were cut back, 4 bases at V and 2 bases at J, with 9 bases in the middle. The germline CDR1 and CDR2 sequences are MDHEN and SYDVKM. The CDR3 region is CASSSPPTYEQYF. In nucleotides, the CDR3 is TGTGCCAGCAGTTCCCCCCCAACCTACGAGCAGTACTTC.

The gene calls are TRBV7-9 and TRBJ1-2; the D gene is possibly TRBD1 (5 bases). CDR3 length equals 15 residues. The germline V and J ends were trimmed by 5 bases and 8 bases, with 21 bases remaining between them. CDR1 is SEHNR, CDR2 FQNEAQ, per germline (reference sequence). The CDR3 sequence: CASSPPGGGLEGYTF. The CDR3 DNA is TGTGCCAGCAGCCCCCCCGGGGGAGGCCTAGAGGGCTACACCTTC.

The chain joins TRBV11-2 to TRBJ2-3; 7 bases align to TRBD1. Per the germline V gene, CDR1 is SGHAT and CDR2 is FQNNGV. This CDR3 is 17 amino acids long. V lost 0 bases and J lost 0; bases outside the gene matches: 6. CDR3 sequence reads: CASSLDPTGLSTDTQYF. As DNA, the CDR3 is TGTGCCAGCAGCTTAGACCCGACAGGGTTAAGCACAGATACGCAGTATTTT.

V gene TRBV28 combines with J gene TRBJ1-4; D unclear. This CDR3 region has 13 residues. Germline CDR1 and CDR2: MDHEN and SYDVKM. Between the trimmed V and J ends, which lost 3 bases and 2 bases, there was a span of 4 bases. CDR3 in DNA: TGTGCCAGCAGTTTCCCTACTAATGAAAAACTGTTTTTT. Encoded protein: CASSFPTNEKLFF. The whole variable domain, filled in from reference TRBV28 and TRBJ1-4, reads DVKVTQSSRYLVKRTGEKVFLECVQDMDHENMFWYRQDPGLGLRLIYFSYDVKMKEKGDIPEGYSVSREKKERFSLILESASTNQTSMYLCASSFPTNEKLFFGSGTQLSVL.

This chain uses TRBV13 with TRBJ1-4; 9 nucleotides line up with TRBD1. Germline V gives CDR1 PRHDT, CDR2 FYEKMQ (reference sequence). The CDR3 is made up of 14 amino acids. J gave up 8 bases and V 6 bases, and 7 bases lay outside the gene matches. The CDR3 DNA sequence: TGTGCCAGCAGGACAGGGGGGGCAGGAGAAAAACTGTTTTTT. Translated, it gives CASRTGGAGEKLFF. Complete variable domain (other parts from reference TRBV13 and TRBJ1-4): AAGVIQSPRHLIKEKRETATLKCYPIPRHDTVYWYQQGPGQDPQFLISFYEKMQSDKGSIPDRFSAQQFSDYHSELNMSSLELGDSALYFCASRTGGAGEKLFFGSGTQLSVL.

The gene calls are TRBV4-1 and TRBJ2-5; a possible D gene is TRBD2 (7 bases). V shed 3 bases and J shed 4 bases, with 21 bases lying between them. The CDR3 is 17 amino acids. Looked up from germline, CDR1 is MGHRA and CDR2 is YSYEKL. Here the CDR3 reads CASSQNKGGLIRETQYF. The CDR3 DNA reads TGCGCCAGCAGCCAGAATAAGGGGGGGCTTATCCGAGAGACCCAGTACTTC.

This chain uses TRBV20-1 with TRBJ2-5; TRBD2 is a possible D gene (5 bases). Trimming cost V 3 bases and J 9 bases, with 11 bases left between them. There are 11 residues in the CDR3. CDR1 is DFQATT, CDR2 SNEGSKA, per germline (reference sequence). The DNA for the CDR3 is TGCAGTGCTAGCGGAGGCGGGCCCCAGTACTTC. Translating it yields CSASGGGPQYF.

V and J are TRBV19 and TRBJ1-3; D remains ambiguous. This CDR3 has 11 amino acids. CDR1 is LNHDA, CDR2 SQIVND, per germline (reference sequence). Trimming took off 5 bases at V and 4 bases at J, with 3 bases between the two ends. The CDR3: CASSPGNTIYF. CDR3 DNA: TGTGCCAGTAGTCCAGGAAACACCATATATTTT.

The chain combines TRBV7-9 with TRBJ2-1, with a weak D call TRBD2 (6 bases). Trimming shortened V by 4 bases and J by 3 bases, and 13 bases separated the two germline ends. The CDR3 has 15 residues. The germline CDR1 and CDR2 sequences are SEHNR and FQNEAQ (reference sequence). CDR3 nucleotides: TGTGCCAGCAGCTGCTTGGCGGGGTACTACAATGAGCAGTTCTTC. Its protein is CASSCLAGYYNEQFF. Full variable domain (rest looked up from reference TRBV7-9 and TRBJ2-1): DTGVSQNPRHKITKRGQNVTFRCDPISEHNRLYWYRQTLGQGPEFLTYFQNEAQLEKSRLLSDRFSAERPKGSFSTLEIQRTEQGDSAMYLCASSCLAGYYNEQFFGPGTRLTVL.

Only one count was recorded for this clone. The genes are TRBV7-3 and TRBJ2-7; D remains unclear. This CDR3 has 12 residues. The germline V gene has CDR1 SGHTA and CDR2 FQGTGA. The V end lost 5 bases, the J end lost 4 bases, and 9 bases lay between the germline ends. This CDR3 reads CASSEESYEQYF. The DNA for the CDR3 is TGTGCCAGCAGCGAAGAGAGTTACGAGCAGTACTTC.

The chain recombines TRBV11-2 with TRBJ2-1; 8 nucleotides agree with TRBD1. CDR3 length equals 15 residues. The V segment lost 6 bases and the J segment 7 bases; nucleotides outside the gene matches: 11. The germline V gene encodes CDR1 SGHAT and CDR2 FQNNGV. The DNA for the CDR3 is TGTGCCAGCAGTCAGACAGGGGACTGGAGGAATGAGCAGTTCTTC. Protein product: CASSQTGDWRNEQFF.

The chain carries TRBV4-3 and TRBJ2-3; perhaps TRBD2 as D (6 bases). CDR1 LGHNA and CDR2 YSLEER come from the germline V gene. The length of the CDR3 is 17 residues. The V gene lost 0 bases and the J gene lost 3 bases, with 16 bases spanning the gap. CDR3 sequence: CASSQDRAGRGTDTQYF. CDR3 DNA sequence: TGCGCCAGCAGCCAAGATAGGGCTGGCCGGGGGACAGATACGCAGTATTTT.

The chain employs TRBV5-6 and TRBJ2-5; 13 bases agree with TRBD2. V shed 3 bases, J shed 5 bases, and the junction held 10 bases outside the gene matches. The germline V gene encodes CDR1 SGHDT and CDR2 YYEEEE. CDR3 length: 17 amino acids. CDR3 DNA: TGTGCCAGCAGCTCCACTACTAGCGGGAGGGTGGGGGAGACCCAGTACTTC. Its translation: CASSSTTSGRVGETQYF.

This chain joins TRBV9 and TRBJ2-1, with 7 bases fitting TRBD2. This CDR3 is built from 15 residues. CDR1 and CDR2 (germline): SGDLS, YYNGEE. Trimming removed 3 bases from V and 3 bases from J; junction bases left unmatched: 6. The CDR3 protein is CASSGWGEGYNEQFF. The CDR3 coding sequence is TGTGCCAGCAGCGGCTGGGGGGAGGGCTACAATGAGCAGTTCTTC.

V usage is TRBV19 and J usage is TRBJ1-3; D is unresolved. Trimming removed 7 bases at V and 3 bases at J, with 16 bases between. Germline V gives CDR1 LNHDA, CDR2 SQIVND (reference sequence). The CDR3 loop spans 15 amino acids. The CDR3 nucleotides are TGTGCCAGTACCCAGACGGGGTACGGTGGAAACACCATATATTTT. This codes for CASTQTGYGGNTIYF.

The gene calls are TRBV6-5 and TRBJ1-6; TRBD1 matches 10 bases. Unmatched junction bases numbered 3, after V lost 8 bases and J lost 2 bases. This CDR3 region has 15 residues. Germline CDR1 MNHEY, CDR2 SVGAGI. CDR3 residues: CASLTGGPYNSPLHF. In DNA form, the CDR3 reads TGTGCCAGCCTGACAGGGGGCCCCTATAATTCACCCCTCCACTTT.